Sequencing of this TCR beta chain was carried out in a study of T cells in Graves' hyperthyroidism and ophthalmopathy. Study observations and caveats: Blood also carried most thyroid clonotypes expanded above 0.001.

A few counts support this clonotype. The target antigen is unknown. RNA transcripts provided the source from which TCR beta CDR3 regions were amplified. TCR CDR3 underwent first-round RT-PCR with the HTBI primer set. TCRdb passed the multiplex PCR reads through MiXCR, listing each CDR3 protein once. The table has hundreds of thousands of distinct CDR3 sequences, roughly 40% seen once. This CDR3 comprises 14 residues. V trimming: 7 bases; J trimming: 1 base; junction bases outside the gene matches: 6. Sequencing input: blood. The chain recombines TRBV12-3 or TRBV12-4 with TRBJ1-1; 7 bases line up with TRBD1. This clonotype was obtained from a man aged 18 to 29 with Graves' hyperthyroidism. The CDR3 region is CASIPGQKNTEAFF. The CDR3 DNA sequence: TGTGCCAGCATCCCGGGACAGAAGAACACTGAAGCTTTCTTT.